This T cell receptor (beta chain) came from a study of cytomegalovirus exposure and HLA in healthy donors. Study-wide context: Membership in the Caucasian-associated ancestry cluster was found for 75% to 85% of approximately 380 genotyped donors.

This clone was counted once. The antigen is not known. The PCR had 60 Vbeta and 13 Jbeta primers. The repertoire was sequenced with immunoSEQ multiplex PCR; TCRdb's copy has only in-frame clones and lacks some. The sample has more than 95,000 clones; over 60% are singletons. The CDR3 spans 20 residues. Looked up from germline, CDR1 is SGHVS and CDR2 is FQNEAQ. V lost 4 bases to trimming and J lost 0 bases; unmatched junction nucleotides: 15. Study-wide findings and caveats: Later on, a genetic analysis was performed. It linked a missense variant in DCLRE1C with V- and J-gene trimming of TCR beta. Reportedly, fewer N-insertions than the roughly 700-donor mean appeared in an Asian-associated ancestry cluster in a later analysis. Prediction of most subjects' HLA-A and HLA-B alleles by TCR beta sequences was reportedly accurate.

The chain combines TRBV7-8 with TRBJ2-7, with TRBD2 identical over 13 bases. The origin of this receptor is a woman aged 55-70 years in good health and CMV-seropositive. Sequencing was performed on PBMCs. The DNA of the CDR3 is TGTGCCAGCAGCTACCCCAATAGGACTAGCGGGAGTCTTGCCTCCTACGAGCAGTACTTC. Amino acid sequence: CASSYPNRTSGSLASYEQYF.